This T cell receptor beta chain was identified in a study of T-cell memory formation after mild COVID-19. Only a few counts were recorded for this clonotype. 5'RACE, which relied on constant-segment primers, yielded TCR alpha and TCR beta cDNA libraries carrying sample barcodes and UMIs. Using its own MiXCR run on the 5' RACE reads, TCRdb lists one record per CDR3 protein. In the table there are hundreds of thousands of distinct CDR3 sequences, around 17% of which are singletons. The V gene lost 10 bases and the J gene lost 1 base, with 17 bases spanning the gap. The length of the CDR3 is 15 residues. The germline V gene encodes CDR1 LNHDA and CDR2 SQIVND (reference sequence).

The rearrangement uses TRBV19 and TRBJ1-5; weak D call: TRBD1 (6 bases). The sample taken for sequencing was PBMCs or a T cell subset sorted from them (not recorded which). The source of this sequence is an adult woman who had mild COVID-19 (a few samples of this study predate the infection). Cell type and time point are not known. The CDR3 bases are TGTGCCACGGTACAGGGCGGATGGAGCAATCAGCCCCAGCATTTT. This sequence encodes CATVQGGWSNQPQHF.